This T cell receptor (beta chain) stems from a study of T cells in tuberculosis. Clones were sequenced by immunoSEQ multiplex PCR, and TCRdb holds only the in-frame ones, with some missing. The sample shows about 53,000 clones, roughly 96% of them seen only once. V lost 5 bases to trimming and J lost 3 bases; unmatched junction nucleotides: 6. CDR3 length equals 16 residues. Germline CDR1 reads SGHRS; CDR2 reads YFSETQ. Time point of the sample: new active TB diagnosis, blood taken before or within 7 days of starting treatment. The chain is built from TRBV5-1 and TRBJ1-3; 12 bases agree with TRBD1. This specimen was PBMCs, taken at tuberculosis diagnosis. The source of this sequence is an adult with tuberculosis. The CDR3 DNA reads TGCGCCAGCAGTTATGGGACAGGGGGCGGTGGAAACACCATATATTTT. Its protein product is CASSYGTGGGGNTIYF.